This T cell receptor beta chain stems from a study of T cell responses to AZD1222 COVID-19 vaccine. Study observations and caveats: No repertoire was sampled before or during the peak T cell response, only after it. Within unmutated variant regions lay the reported targets of nearly half of spike-specific TCRs. Donor demographics were predominantly white British with a female majority; clonal diversity may be underestimated.

The data were produced by immunoSEQ multiplex PCR, yet TCRdb's version contains in-frame clones alone and is incomplete. The table records 150,000 or so clones, about 90% of them present only once. This clone was seen once. Its matching antigen is unknown. Pooled samples include second doses given at about 4 or 12 weeks. The J segment lost 1 base and the V segment lost 5 bases, leaving 8 bases of the junction unmatched. The CDR3 totals 15 residues. Germline assignment: CDR1 SEHNR and CDR2 FQNEAQ (reference sequence). J is TRBJ2-7 and V is TRBV7-9, with 7 bases identical to TRBD1. The origin of this receptor is an adult who received the AZD1222 COVID-19 vaccine. The source was peripheral blood, collected 28 days after the second AZD1222 dose. CDR3 bases: TGTGCCAGCAGCGCTCGGACAGGTCAATCCTACGAGCAGTACTTC. Translating it yields CASSARTGQSYEQYF. The full variable domain, completed using reference TRBV7-9 and TRBJ2-7, is DTGVSQNPRHKITKRGQNVTFRCDPISEHNRLYWYRQTLGQGPEFLTYFQNEAQLEKSRLLSDRFSAERPKGSFSTLEIQRTEQGDSAMYLCASSARTGQSYEQYFGPGTRLTVT.